Listed below are T cell receptor beta chains from one sample, sequenced in a study of shared clonotypes between healthy human individuals. The repertoire was sequenced with immunoSEQ multiplex PCR; TCRdb's copy has only in-frame clones and lacks some. Among about 680,000 clones listed, roughly 72% were seen once. The sequencing sample was made of memory CD4+ T cells sorted from blood. The receptor set was obtained from a woman aged 30 to 39 in good health. CDR3s include the opening cysteine and the closing phenylalanine or tryptophan. A D gene is named only where the DNA matches it firmly. Rows may omit the clone size; those that give it use once, few, many or a size class.

D gene	J gene	clone size	V gene	CDR3 protein	CDR3 DNA
TRBD2	TRBJ2-7	NA	TRBV7-6	CASSLVLAGGEQYF	TGTGCCAGCAGCTTAGTACTAGCGGGGGGGGAGCAGTACTTC
NA	TRBJ1-2	once	TRBV19	CASSVSAGTANYGYTF	TGTGCCAGTAGTGTATCGGCCGGGACCGCTAACTATGGCTACACCTTC
NA	TRBJ1-5	NA	TRBV7-9	CASSLDREDQPQHF	TGTGCCAGCAGCTTAGACAGGGAGGATCAGCCCCAGCATTTT
NA	TRBJ1-2	NA	TRBV28	CASSFTGGAGYTF	TGTGCCAGCAGTTTTACGGGGGGCGCTGGCTACACCTTC
NA	TRBJ2-7	NA	TRBV7-9	CASSTGGTASYEQYF	TGTGCCAGCAGCACCGGGGGGACAGCTTCCTACGAGCAGTACTTC
NA	TRBJ2-3	NA	TRBV7-9	CASSLGGASTDTQYF	TGTGCCAGCAGCTTGGGTGGGGCCAGCACAGATACGCAGTATTTT
NA	TRBJ1-5	NA	TRBV28	CASRSRYSNQPQHF	TGTGCCAGCCGGAGCAGGTATAGCAATCAGCCCCAGCATTTT
TRBD1	TRBJ1-1	NA	TRBV29-1	CSGWTGNTEAFF	TGCAGCGGATGGACAGGGAACACTGAAGCTTTCTTT
TRBD2	TRBJ2-7	NA	TRBV2	CASRGGTVTYEQYF	TGTGCCAGCAGGGGGGGGACGGTGACCTACGAGCAGTACTTC
TRBD2	TRBJ2-7	NA	TRBV5-1	CASNPSGGSYEQYF	TGCGCCAGCAACCCTAGCGGGGGCTCCTACGAGCAGTACTTC
TRBD2	TRBJ2-1	NA	TRBV5-4	CASSRSGGEQFF	TGTGCCAGCAGCCGTAGCGGGGGTGAGCAGTTCTTC
NA	TRBJ2-5	NA	TRBV7-2	CASSLDQSGGTQYF	TGTGCCAGCAGCTTAGATCAGAGCGGTGGGACCCAGTACTTC
TRBD1	TRBJ2-7	NA	TRBV25-1	CASSDGQGGSYEQYF	TGTGCCAGCAGTGACGGACAGGGAGGATCCTACGAGCAGTACTTC
NA	TRBJ2-4	NA	TRBV19	CASSIAGPNIQYF	TGTGCCAGTAGTATTGCAGGGCCGAACATTCAGTACTTC
NA	TRBJ2-1	NA	TRBV2	CASSAQGYNEQFF	TGTGCCAGCAGTGCACAGGGCTACAATGAGCAGTTCTTC
NA	TRBJ2-2	NA	TRBV13	CASSLAVGGLANTGELFF	TGTGCCAGCAGCTTAGCCGTCGGAGGACTCGCGAACACCGGGGAGCTGTTTTTT
TRBD2	TRBJ2-7	NA	TRBV6-4	CASSAEAGKNYEQYF	TGTGCCAGCAGTGCCGAAGCGGGGAAAAACTACGAGCAGTACTTC
TRBD2	TRBJ2-3	NA	TRBV2	CASGPSGITDTQYF	TGTGCCAGCGGCCCTAGCGGGATTACAGATACGCAGTATTTT
NA	TRBJ2-1	NA	TRBV5-1	CASSGGTASIEQFF	TGCGCCAGCAGCGGGGGGACCGCGTCGATTGAGCAGTTCTTC
NA	TRBJ1-5	NA	TRBV5-1	CASSLNGFGNQPQHF	TGCGCCAGCAGCCTAAATGGTTTTGGTAATCAGCCCCAGCATTTT
NA	TRBJ1-1	NA	TRBV29-1	CSVQTQSNTEAFF	TGCAGCGTTCAGACCCAATCGAACACTGAAGCTTTCTTT
NA	TRBJ1-2	NA	TRBV9	CASSVASGNGYTF	TGTGCCAGCAGCGTAGCTTCGGGGAACGGCTACACCTTC
NA	TRBJ2-2	once	TRBV7-8	CASSPTTGLTGELFF	TGTGCCAGCAGCCCGACCACAGGGTTAACCGGGGAGCTGTTTTTT
NA	TRBJ2-2	NA	TRBV7-9	CASSFYSGNTGELFF	TGTGCCAGCAGCTTTTATAGCGGGAACACCGGGGAGCTGTTTTTT
NA	TRBJ2-1	NA	TRBV2	CASSEYLTYNEQFF	TGTGCCAGCAGTGAATACCTTACCTACAATGAGCAGTTCTTC
NA	TRBJ2-5	NA	TRBV18	CASSPRGVDGTQYF	TGTGCCAGCTCACCACGGGGAGTGGACGGGACCCAGTACTTC
TRBD2	TRBJ2-7	few	TRBV4-1	CASSQLAGGPNEQYF	TGCGCCAGCAGCCAACTAGCGGGAGGGCCTAACGAGCAGTACTTC
NA	TRBJ1-1	NA	TRBV4-1	CASRNRAENTEAFF	TGCGCCAGCAGAAACAGGGCGGAGAACACTGAAGCTTTCTTT
TRBD2	TRBJ2-7	NA	TRBV25-1	CASSDHRLAGRSYEQYF	TGTGCCAGCAGTGATCACCGACTAGCGGGGAGGTCCTACGAGCAGTACTTC